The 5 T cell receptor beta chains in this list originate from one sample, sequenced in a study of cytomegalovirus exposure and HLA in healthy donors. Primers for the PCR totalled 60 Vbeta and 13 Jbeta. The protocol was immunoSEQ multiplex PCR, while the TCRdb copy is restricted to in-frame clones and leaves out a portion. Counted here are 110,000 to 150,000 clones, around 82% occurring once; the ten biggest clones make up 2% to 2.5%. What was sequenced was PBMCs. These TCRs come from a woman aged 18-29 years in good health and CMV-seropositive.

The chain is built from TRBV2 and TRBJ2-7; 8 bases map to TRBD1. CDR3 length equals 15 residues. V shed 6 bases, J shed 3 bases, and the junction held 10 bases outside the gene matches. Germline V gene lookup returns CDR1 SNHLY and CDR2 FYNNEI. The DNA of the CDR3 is TGTGCCAGCAGGCGCAGCGACAGGGGAAACTACGAGCAGTACTTC. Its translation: CASRRSDRGNYEQYF.

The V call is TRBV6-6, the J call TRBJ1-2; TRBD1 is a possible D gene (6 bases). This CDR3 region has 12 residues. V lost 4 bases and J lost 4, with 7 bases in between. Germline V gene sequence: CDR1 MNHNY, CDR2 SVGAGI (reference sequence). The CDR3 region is CASSSDSYGYTF. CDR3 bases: TGTGCCAGCAGTTCGGACAGCTATGGCTACACCTTC.

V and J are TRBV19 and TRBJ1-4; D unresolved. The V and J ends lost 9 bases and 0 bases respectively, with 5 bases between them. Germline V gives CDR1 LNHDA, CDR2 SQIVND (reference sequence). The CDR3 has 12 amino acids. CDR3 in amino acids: CASGTTNEKLFF. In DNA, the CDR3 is TGTGCCAGCGGGACAACTAATGAAAAACTGTTTTTT.

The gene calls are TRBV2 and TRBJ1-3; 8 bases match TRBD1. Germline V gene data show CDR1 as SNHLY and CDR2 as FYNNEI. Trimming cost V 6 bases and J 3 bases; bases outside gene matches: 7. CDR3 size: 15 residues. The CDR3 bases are TGTGCCAGCAGCGGGGGACAGGTGTTTGGAAACACCATATATTTT. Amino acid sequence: CASSGGQVFGNTIYF.

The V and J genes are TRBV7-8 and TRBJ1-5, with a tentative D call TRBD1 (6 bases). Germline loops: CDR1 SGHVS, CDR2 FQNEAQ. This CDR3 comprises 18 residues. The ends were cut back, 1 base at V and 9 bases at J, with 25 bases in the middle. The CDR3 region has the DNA TGTGCCAGCAGCTTAGACGGCGTGAGAATACAGGGCCCGGGGCCCCAGCATTTT. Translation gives CASSLDGVRIQGPGPQHF.